These T cell receptor beta chains were read from a single sample in a study of CD8 T cells in Susac syndrome. TCRdb re-called the immunoSEQ multiplex PCR reads with MiXCR, one entry per CDR3 protein. The table includes 150,000 to 200,000 distinct CDR3 sequences, about 95% detected once. Input material: CD8+ T cells from PBMCs. The receptors were gathered from a human donor with Susac syndrome. CDR3s include the opening cysteine and the closing phenylalanine or tryptophan. Expanded clones get a size class; other rows say once, few or many, or leave the size out.

clone size	V gene	J gene	CDR3 protein
-	TRBV18	TRBJ1-6	CASSLTGGSEGYNSPLHF
-	TRBV28	TRBJ2-3	CASSAVGYPDDTDTQYF
-	TRBV3-1	TRBJ1-2	CASSRTRTFYGYTF
-	TRBV6-1	TRBJ2-2	CASIGADRNTGELFF
few	TRBV4-1	TRBJ2-7	CASSQPGQGYEQYF
-	TRBV5-1	TRBJ2-1	CASSLRQPEQFF
-	TRBV15	TRBJ1-2	CATSTQTGVYGYTF
-	TRBV28	TRBJ1-3	CASSLGQGSSGNTIYF
-	TRBV14	TRBJ2-1	CASSQGLGKFF
-	TRBV4-2	TRBJ2-1	CASSLQREDWNEQFF
-	TRBV6-5	TRBJ2-3	CASSYGAGSTDTQYF
-	TRBV12-3/TRBV12-4	TRBJ1-2	CASSFNPHGYTF
-	TRBV24-1	TRBJ2-7	CATSGLEITYEQYF
-	TRBV30	TRBJ2-3	CAWSPGAGITDTQYF
-	TRBV25-1	TRBJ2-3	CASSESTGGTDTQYF
-	TRBV9	TRBJ1-2	CASSTGEGQRGGYTF
-	TRBV9	TRBJ2-7	CASSVEGSGRYEQYF
-	TRBV15	TRBJ2-1	CATSSTRKNEQFF
once	TRBV24-1	TRBJ1-2	CATSDARGSYTF
once	TRBV20-1	TRBJ1-5	CSATNRLREGVNQPQHF
-	TRBV12-3/TRBV12-4	TRBJ1-5	CASSNHRNQPQHF
-	TRBV5-1	TRBJ1-2	CASSWTGYGYTF
-	TRBV9	TRBJ1-3	CASNEQGAGNTIYF
-	TRBV7-9	TRBJ2-7	CASRPITSGGYEQYF
-	TRBV5-1	TRBJ2-7	CATSPENSYEQYF
-	TRBV7-9	TRBJ2-7	CASSDRGNWQYEQYF
-	TRBV20-1	TRBJ2-1	CSARGETGVAYNEQFF
-	TRBV5-1	TRBJ2-7	CASSFTGLTYEQYF
-	TRBV13	TRBJ1-1	CASRGGLNTEAFF
-	TRBV9	TRBJ1-5	CASSRTGNSNQPQHF